These 6 T cell receptor beta chains were sequenced from one sample in a study of blood T cells in healthy people across ages. The second PCR ran about 6 to 12 cycles with a sample-barcoded 5' primer and J-beta primers. TCRdb re-called the 5' RACE reads with MiXCR, one entry per CDR3 protein. The data contain fewer than 700,000 distinct CDR3 sequences, 45% to 55% of them seen just once; the ten biggest clones take up 20% to 25%. The sequencing sample was made of blood. The receptors come from a man older than 75 in good health.

The chain links TRBV27 to TRBJ2-1, with 9 nucleotides matching TRBD2. There are 16 residues in the CDR3. CDR1 is MNHEY and CDR2 is SMNVEV in the germline V gene (reference sequence). Trimming took 1 base from V and 8 from J; bases not matched to a gene: 9. CDR3 nucleotide sequence: TGTGCCAGCAGTTTATTCGCTAGCGGGAATGGGGATGAGCAGTTCTTC. Its protein is CASSLFASGNGDEQFF.

This clonotype was seen a few times. The gene calls are TRBV29-1 and TRBJ1-2; 9 nucleotides match TRBD1. V shed 4 bases and J 4 bases; nucleotides not matched to a gene: 1. The germline gives CDR1 SQVTM, CDR2 ANQGSEA. There are 12 residues in the CDR3. CDR3 sequence reads: CSVAQGAYGYTF. Written as DNA, the CDR3 is TGCAGCGTTGCACAGGGGGCCTATGGCTACACCTTC.

V gene TRBV5-1 combines with J gene TRBJ2-4; tentative D call: TRBD2 (7 bases). Trimming cost V 4 bases and J 7 bases, with 12 bases left between them. The CDR3 consists of 13 residues. Germline V gene sequence: CDR1 SGHRS, CDR2 YFSETQ. The CDR3 sequence: CASSTEGGNIQYF. The CDR3, as DNA: TGCGCCAGCAGCACCGAGGGGGGGAACATTCAGTACTTC.

There are a few counts of this clonotype. V is TRBV20-1 and J is TRBJ1-2, with D unresolved. Looked up from germline, CDR1 is DFQATT and CDR2 is SNEGSKA (reference sequence). The CDR3 extends over 13 amino acids. V was trimmed by 8 bases and J by 10 bases, leaving 23 bases between them. CDR3 residues: CSLLSAASVPYTF. Here the CDR3 DNA reads TGCAGTCTTTTAAGCGCCGCTTCGGTGCCCTACACCTTC.

A word on this clonotype: Being one base from a much bigger clone, this may be a read error. The rearrangement links TRBV6-6 to TRBJ2-5; 7 positions agree with TRBD1. Germline V gene data show CDR1 as MNHNY and CDR2 as SVGAGI (reference sequence). Trimming cost V 7 bases and J 11 bases; bases outside gene matches: 16. This CDR3 region has 14 residues. The CDR3 loop reads CASKTGNTYNEQYF. The CDR3 nucleotides read TGTGCCAGCAAGACAGGGAACACCTACAATGAGCAGTACTTC.

The chain is built from TRBV6-1 and TRBJ2-7; 11 bases align to TRBD2. Trimming removed 6 bases from V and 7 bases from J; junction bases left unmatched: 8. The CDR3 loop spans 14 amino acids. Germline V gene sequence: CDR1 MNHNS, CDR2 SASEGT. CDR3 region: CASRDGGLAVEQYF. CDR3 bases: TGTGCCAGCAGAGACGGGGGACTAGCGGTTGAGCAGTACTTC.